This T cell receptor beta chain was recorded in a study of T cells in Graves' hyperthyroidism and ophthalmopathy. Amplified TCR beta CDR3 regions came from RNA transcripts. A set of HTBI primers served as the primers for a first-round RT-PCR of the TCR CDR3. TCRdb reprocessed the multiplex PCR reads with MiXCR, giving one entry per CDR3 protein. The sample yields about 300,000 distinct CDR3 sequences, roughly 18% seen once. This clonotype was seen more than once but under ten times. This TCR was sampled from a middle-aged man with Graves' ophthalmopathy. The sequenced sample was blood.

Written as DNA, the CDR3 is TGTGCCAGCAGTTTAGCCACCGGGGGACAGGTGAACACTGAAGCTTTCTTT. Translating gives CASSLATGGQVNTEAFF. This rearrangement joins TRBV12-3 or TRBV12-4 to TRBJ1-1; 8 bases map to TRBD1. The CDR3 totals 17 residues. V gave up 0 bases and J gave up 0 bases; unmatched junction bases: 6.